The 9 T cell receptor beta chains presented below share a single source sample, sequenced in a study. A single record per CDR3 protein comes from TCRdb applying MiXCR to the RT-PCR reads. The sample contains 550,000 to 750,000 distinct CDR3 sequences, approximately 15% of which appear only once. Sequenced: memory CD4+ T cells from blood. The receptor source for this set is a female donor in good health, serving as a healthy control.

The genes are TRBV6-5 and TRBJ2-6; the match to TRBD1 covers 7 bases. Losses at the gene ends were 6 bases for V and 0 bases for J; bases not matched to a gene: 5. This CDR3 contains 16 residues. Per the germline V gene, CDR1 is MNHEY and CDR2 is SVGAGI. This CDR3 is CASRRQGFSGANVLTF. The DNA for the CDR3 is TGTGCCAGCAGGCGACAGGGCTTCTCTGGGGCCAACGTCCTGACTTTC.

V is TRBV7-4 and J is TRBJ1-2; TRBD1 aligns across 9 bases. The CDR3 sequence is 18 residues long. Per germline, CDR1 SGHVT and CDR2 SQSDAQ. The junction had 17 bases not matched to a gene; V was cut back by 5 bases and J by 4 bases. CDR3 sequence: CASSPPRQQGAGSYGYTF. The CDR3 DNA sequence: TGTGCCAGCAGCCCCCCCCGGCAACAGGGGGCGGGGAGCTATGGCTACACCTTC.

Concerning this clonotype itself: A single base separates this from a much larger clone, so it may be a read error. In this CDR3 the conserved last residue, phenylalanine or tryptophan, is missing, so a read error is likely. For the CDR3, the DNA is TGCAGTGCTCCCCCCGAGGACACCTACAATGAGCAGTTCATC. It specifies CSAPPEDTYNEQFI. The chain joins TRBV20-1 to TRBJ2-1, with D maybe TRBD1 (5 bases). The germline CDR1 and CDR2 sequences are DFQATT and SNEGSKA (reference sequence). With 5 bases removed from V and 2 bases from J, the gap between germline ends came to 13 bases. The CDR3 extends over 14 amino acids.

This clonotype has only a few counts. The V call is TRBV7-9, the J call TRBJ1-1; unclear D gene. The CDR3 loop spans 14 amino acids. Trimming removed 2 bases at V and 3 bases at J, with 10 bases between. The germline CDR1 and CDR2 sequences are SEHNR and FQNEAQ (reference sequence). CDR3 in DNA: TGTGCCAGCAGCTTACATGGGCGAGACACTGAAGCTTTCTTT. Protein sequence: CASSLHGRDTEAFF. The full variable domain, completed using reference TRBV7-9 and TRBJ1-1, is DTGVSQNPRHKITKRGQNVTFRCDPISEHNRLYWYRQTLGQGPEFLTYFQNEAQLEKSRLLSDRFSAERPKGSFSTLEIQRTEQGDSAMYLCASSLHGRDTEAFFGQGTRLTVV.

This clonotype has only a few counts. The genes are TRBV7-2 and TRBJ2-7; perhaps TRBD1 as D (6 bases). The CDR3 has 13 residues. V gave up 6 bases and J gave up 6 bases, with 15 bases separating them. CDR1 is SGHTA and CDR2 is FQGNSA in the germline V gene. The CDR3 bases are TGTGCCAGCAGAGAACAGGGTTTGGGCGAGCAGTACTTC. Translating it yields CASREQGLGEQYF. Full variable domain (missing parts from reference TRBV7-2 and TRBJ2-7): GAGVSQSPSNKVTEKGKDVELRCDPISGHTALYWYRQSLGQGLEFLIYFQGNSAPDKSGLPSDRFSAERTGGSVSTLTIQRTQQEDSAVYLCASREQGLGEQYFGPGTRLTVT.

This clonotype occurred many times. The chain recombines TRBV5-1 with TRBJ1-4; 9 bases line up with TRBD1. The germline V gene has CDR1 SGHRS and CDR2 YFSETQ. The CDR3 totals 15 residues. V lost 1 base to trimming and J lost 8 bases; unmatched junction nucleotides: 6. The CDR3 loop reads CASSLNTGGREKLFF. The CDR3 bases are TGCGCCAGCAGCTTGAATACAGGGGGCAGGGAAAAACTGTTTTTT. Full variable domain (rest looked up from reference TRBV5-1 and TRBJ1-4): KAGVTQTPRYLIKTRGQQVTLSCSPISGHRSVSWYQQTPGQGLQFLFEYFSETQRNKGNFPGRFSGRQFSNSRSEMNVSTLELGDSALYLCASSLNTGGREKLFFGSGTQLSVL.

This clonotype has ten or more counts. The V and J genes are TRBV7-9 and TRBJ2-1; 10 bases line up with TRBD2. This CDR3 contains 14 residues. Germline V gives CDR1 SEHNR, CDR2 FQNEAQ (reference sequence). Trimming at V came to 7 bases and at J to 6 bases, leaving 6 bases not matched to a gene. Here the CDR3 DNA reads TGTGCCAGCACCCTAGCGGGAGCATCCAATGAGCAGTTCTTC. Amino acid sequence: CASTLAGASNEQFF.

This rearrangement joins TRBV29-1 to TRBJ1-2; no clear D. CDR1 is SQVTM and CDR2 is ANQGSEA in the germline V gene. The V gene lost 7 bases and the J gene lost 9 bases, with 15 bases spanning the gap. CDR3 length: 11 residues. Here the CDR3 DNA reads TGCAGCGCCGAGCGGGGAGAGAGCTACACCTTC. Translation: CSAERGESYTF.

This clonotype was counted only a few times. The chain recombines TRBV2 with TRBJ2-5; TRBD1 aligns across 9 bases. Looked up from germline, CDR1 is SNHLY and CDR2 is FYNNEI. V was clipped by 6 bases and J by 5 bases; unmatched bases: 10. The CDR3 contains 15 residues. CDR3 nucleotides: TGTGCCAGCAGCCTACAGGGGGCCATCATGGAGACCCAGTACTTC. It yields the protein CASSLQGAIMETQYF.